This T cell receptor beta chain was found in a study of T cells in Graves' hyperthyroidism and ophthalmopathy. RNA transcripts provided the source from which TCR beta CDR3 regions were amplified. TCR CDR3 underwent first-round RT-PCR with the HTBI primer set. Using its own MiXCR run on the multiplex PCR reads, TCRdb lists one record per CDR3 protein. The sample carries hundreds of thousands of distinct CDR3 sequences, 20% to 25% recorded once. This TCR derives from a man aged 50 or older with Graves' hyperthyroidism. The sequencing input was blood.

The CDR3 region has the DNA TGTGCCAGTAGTTACCTACAGGGCGTTAATGAAAAACTGTTTTTT. It translates to CASSYLQGVNEKLFF. This chain uses TRBV19 with TRBJ1-4, with a weak D call TRBD1 (6 bases). The CDR3 contains 15 residues. V was trimmed by 5 bases and J by 4 bases, leaving 14 bases between them. Germline loops: CDR1 LNHDA, CDR2 SQIVND (reference sequence).